The rows below give T cell receptor beta chains drawn from one sample of a study of T cell changes during pregnancy in multiple sclerosis. Profiling relied on immunoSEQ multiplex PCR, and the TCRdb table lists in-frame clones only, not all of them. In the table there are about 59,000 clones, less than 95% of which are singletons. The material was CD8+ T cells from peripheral blood mononuclear cells, obtained after pregnancy. These receptors were collected from a female donor with multiple sclerosis, enrolled in a pregnancy study. The CDR3 runs from the conserved cysteine through the conserved F or W. D genes are given only for firm matches. Where a row states a size, it is once, few, many or the class of an expanded clone; other rows omit it.

len	v_gene	d_gene	abundance	j_gene	CDR3nt	CDR3aa
16	TRBV25-1	TRBD2	once	TRBJ2-2	TGTGCCAGCAGTGAGCTAGCGGAGTGGAACACCGGGGAGCTGTTTTTT	CASSELAEWNTGELFF
13	TRBV19	TRBD1	.	TRBJ2-5	TGTGCCAGTAGCCCTGCAGGGGGCCGGACCCAGTACTTC	CASSPAGGRTQYF
16	TRBV13	TRBD2	.	TRBJ2-3	TGTGCCAGCAGCTCTTCTAGCGGGACCAGCACAGATACGCAGTATTTT	CASSSSSGTSTDTQYF
13	TRBV27	.	once	TRBJ1-1	TGTGCCAGCAGTTGGACAGCATTGGCTGAAGCTTTCTTT	CASSWTALAEAFF
14	TRBV23-1	.	.	TRBJ2-5	TGCGCCAGCAGTCAGGCGCCGGGAATGGAGACCCAGTACTTC	CASSQAPGMETQYF
13	TRBV7-9	.	.	TRBJ2-7	TGTGCCAGCAGCTTTGACCGGGGCTACGAGCAGTACTTC	CASSFDRGYEQYF
16	TRBV28	TRBD2	.	TRBJ2-1	TGTGCCAGCAGTTACCCAGCGGGAGGGAACTACAATGAGCAGTTCTTC	CASSYPAGGNYNEQFF
14	TRBV5-6	.	.	TRBJ1-1	TGTGCCAGCAGCCTCGCGGGGCGAAGCACTGAAGCTTTCTTT	CASSLAGRSTEAFF
16	TRBV9	.	.	TRBJ2-2	TGTGCCAGCAGCGTCTCCCCCAGGGTGGACACCGGGGAGCTGTTTTTT	CASSVSPRVDTGELFF
14	TRBV28	TRBD1	.	TRBJ1-1	TGTGCCAGCAGGAGACAGGGGAAATACACTGAAGCTTTCTTT	CASRRQGKYTEAFF
13	TRBV5-6	.	.	TRBJ1-5	TGTGCCAGCAGCCCATTGGGGGCTCAGCCCCAGCATTTT	CASSPLGAQPQHF
18	TRBV9	TRBD2	.	TRBJ2-2	TGTGCCAGCAGCGTAGGGGTGCGGGAGACTACGAACACCGGGGAGCTGTTTTTT	CASSVGVRETTNTGELFF
15	TRBV30	TRBD1	.	TRBJ1-5	TGTGCCTGGAGAGAAGCAGGGGGGAGAGGTCAGCCCCAGCATTTT	CAWREAGGRGQPQHF
13	TRBV29-1	TRBD1	.	TRBJ2-7	TGCAGCGTTGAATTCGAGACAGGGTACGAGCAGTACTTC	CSVEFETGYEQYF
15	TRBV7-9	.	once	TRBJ2-1	TGTGCCAGCAGCTCAGTACTAGTGGTCCCAATCTGGCAGTTCTTC	CASSSVLVVPIWQFF
14	TRBV4-3	.	.	TRBJ2-7	TGCGCCAGCAGCCAAGCGCAGGGGCCCTACGAGCAGTACTTC	CASSQAQGPYEQYF
18	TRBV9	.	once	TRBJ1-2	TGTGCCAGCAGCGCATCGGGACACTGGATAAACGACTTGCATGGCTACACCTTC	CASSASGHWINDLHGYTF
15	TRBV4-2	TRBD2	.	TRBJ2-7	TGTGCCAGCAGCCAAGCTCCCGGGACTAGCTACGAGCAGTACTTC	CASSQAPGTSYEQYF
14	TRBV13	.	.	TRBJ1-5	TGTGCCAGCAGCTTAGGTCAGGGAAATCAGCCCCAGCATTTT	CASSLGQGNQPQHF
15	TRBV4-1	TRBD2	.	TRBJ2-7	TGCGCCAGCAGCCAAGAGGCTAGCGGAGTCTACGAGCAGTACTTC	CASSQEASGVYEQYF
14	TRBV7-6	.	.	TRBJ2-7	TGTGCCAGCAGCTTAGTGGAGGGTTCCTACGAGCAGTACTTC	CASSLVEGSYEQYF
15	TRBV4-3	.	.	TRBJ1-2	TGCGCCAGCAGCCTAGGGCGGGGGGGAGCCTATGGCTACACCTTC	CASSLGRGGAYGYTF
16	TRBV27	TRBD1	.	TRBJ1-2	TGTGCCAGCAGTCCTTCATCGGGACAGCTGAACTATGGCTACACCTTC	CASSPSSGQLNYGYTF
13	TRBV2	.	.	TRBJ2-5	TGTGCCAGCAGGCTAACGGGGTTTTGGGCCCAGTACTTC	CASRLTGFWAQYF
13	TRBV12-5	.	.	TRBJ1-1	TGTGCTAGTGGTTTGACAGGGATCACTGAAGCTTTCTTT	CASGLTGITEAFF
16	TRBV14	.	.	TRBJ1-3	TGTGCCAGCAGCCACCCGGCGGGAAGCTCTGGAAACACCATATATTTT	CASSHPAGSSGNTIYF
14	TRBV9	TRBD2	.	TRBJ2-2	TGTGCCAGCAGCGGGGAGGGATGGGGCGGGGAGCTGTTTTTT	CASSGEGWGGELFF
17	TRBV10-1	TRBD2	.	TRBJ2-2	TGCGCCACCCACAATGCACCGGGGGGGAGGGTTGGCGGGGAGCTGTTTTTT	CATHNAPGGRVGGELFF
16	TRBV14	TRBD2	.	TRBJ2-1	TGTGCCAGCAGCCCCTCGACTAGCGGTTACTACAATGAGCAGTTCTTC	CASSPSTSGYYNEQFF
13	TRBV27	TRBD1	.	TRBJ2-3	TGTGCCAGCAGTTTAACCTCCGACAGGGGACAGTATTTT	CASSLTSDRGQYF
20	TRBV4-1	TRBD2	.	TRBJ2-1	TGCGCCAGCAGCCAAGATCGGACTAGCGGGACCCTGACCTCCTACAATGAGCAGTTCTTC	CASSQDRTSGTLTSYNEQFF
14	TRBV6-1	TRBD1	.	TRBJ1-1	TGTGCCAGCAGTGAGGGACAGGGGGCCACTGAAGCTTTCTTT	CASSEGQGATEAFF
14	TRBV7-2	.	once	TRBJ2-7	TGTGCCAGCAGCACCCACACGACAGCCTACGAGCAGTACTTC	CASSTHTTAYEQYF
15	TRBV13	TRBD1	once	TRBJ2-7	TGTGCCAGCAGCTCGGGGACAGGGGTCTCCTACGAGCAGTACTTC	CASSSGTGVSYEQYF
15	TRBV5-1	.	.	TRBJ2-1	TGCGCCAGCAGCTTGGATTTCACAGGGAGCAATGAGCAGTTCTTC	CASSLDFTGSNEQFF
14	TRBV13	TRBD1	.	TRBJ2-7	TGTGCCAGCAGCGGGACAGGGAGCGACTACGAGCAGTACTTC	CASSGTGSDYEQYF
13	TRBV14	TRBD1	.	TRBJ1-2	TGTGCCAGCAGCCAGGACAGGGGGCAAGGCTACACCTTC	CASSQDRGQGYTF
13	TRBV28	.	.	TRBJ1-1	TGTGCCAGCAGTCCAGACTACGGCACTGAAGCTTTCTTT	CASSPDYGTEAFF